The entry below describes one TCR beta chain. The antigen remains undetermined. The record originates from a study of cytomegalovirus exposure and HLA in healthy donors. 13 Jbeta primers and 60 Vbeta primers were used for the PCR. Libraries were prepared by immunoSEQ multiplex PCR; TCRdb keeps only in-frame clonotypes and omits some of them. The sample lists roughly 63,000 clones; roughly 80% were seen once. General study results and limits: Sequencing likely generated an artifact that appeared as a cluster of highly shared sequence variants. TCR beta chains numbering more than 150 were designated cytomegalovirus-associated. A later analysis appeared to link common viral pathogens to several of the most significant clusters. TCR beta V segments were, for the most part, productive about 87% or about 30% of the time in an earlier analysis.

The V gene end was trimmed by 6 bases and the J gene end by 7 bases; junction bases not matched to a gene: 5. In germline, CDR1 is SEHNR, CDR2 FQNEAQ (reference sequence). The length of the CDR3 is 13 residues. Sequencing was performed on PBMCs. This clonotype originated in a woman in her thirties or forties in good health and CMV-seropositive. The V call is TRBV7-9, the J call TRBJ2-2; 7 bases map to TRBD1. This CDR3 is CASSLRQGGELFF. The CDR3 DNA sequence: TGTGCCAGCAGTTTGAGACAGGGCGGGGAGCTGTTTTTT.